Below, one TCR beta chain is given with its context. TCRdb keeps only in-frame clones here, not all; method: immunoSEQ multiplex PCR. The sample comprises under 65,000 clones, roughly 87% of which are singletons, and about 5.1% rests with the top ten. The germline CDR1 and CDR2 sequences are KGHDR and SFDVKD. The CDR3 is made up of 14 amino acids. Losses at the gene ends were 3 bases for V and 6 bases for J; bases not matched to a gene: 5. This entry comes from a study of blood T cell repertoires in COVID-19. About the study: Sites in the United States, Italy and Spain provided acute and convalescent COVID-19 samples.

The chain couples TRBV24-1 to TRBJ1-2, with TRBD1 matching over 8 bases. The material sequenced was peripheral blood. The TCR was taken from a man older than 75 in a cohort sampled during active COVID-19. CDR3 in amino acids: CATSDPGQGNGYTF. The CDR3 region has the DNA TGTGCCACCAGTGATCCCGGACAGGGTAATGGCTACACCTTC.